This TCR beta chain was sequenced in a study of cytomegalovirus exposure and HLA in healthy donors. Researchers ran the PCR with 60 Vbeta and 13 Jbeta primers. Repertoires were generated with immunoSEQ multiplex PCR, while TCRdb's copy carries only in-frame clones and drops some. Of under 150,000 clones listed, 65% to 85% are singletons. The V gene end was trimmed by 7 bases and the J gene end by 3 bases; junction bases not matched to a gene: 6. The CDR3 is 14 residues long. CDR1 and CDR2 from the germline V gene are LNHNV and YYDKDF (reference sequence). This TCR came from a boy younger than 18 in good health and CMV-seronegative. The sequenced sample consisted of PBMCs. This chain uses TRBV15 with TRBJ2-1, with 7 positions matching TRBD2. CDR3 region: CATTGGLYYNEQFF. Written as DNA, the CDR3 is TGTGCCACCACGGGGGGTCTCTACTACAATGAGCAGTTCTTC.